This T cell receptor beta chain was recorded in a study of T cell responses to AZD1222 COVID-19 vaccine. For the study at large: Second doses were pooled across both intervals (about 4 or about 12 weeks). Findings and caveats of the study: Clonal diversity was possibly underestimated; the donors were predominantly white British and more often female. Spike-specific TCR breadth and depth went up after people got two AZD1222 doses.

This clone was seen more than once but under ten times. Its target is not known. Trimming left V 6 bases short and J 3 bases short, with 10 bases between. Per the germline V gene, CDR1 is SQVTM and CDR2 is ANQGSEA. CDR3 size: 12 residues. Here immunoSEQ multiplex PCR was the method, and the copy in TCRdb shows in-frame clones only, minus some. In the table there are roughly 97,000 clones, approximately 90% of which are singletons. Here the sequenced sample was peripheral blood, taken on day 0 of AZD1222 vaccination. This receptor was obtained from an adult in good health. The chain uses TRBV29-1 and TRBJ2-3; no definite D call. The DNA of the CDR3 is TGCAGCGTAATAGCAAGGACAGATACGCAGTATTTT. Translation gives CSVIARTDTQYF.